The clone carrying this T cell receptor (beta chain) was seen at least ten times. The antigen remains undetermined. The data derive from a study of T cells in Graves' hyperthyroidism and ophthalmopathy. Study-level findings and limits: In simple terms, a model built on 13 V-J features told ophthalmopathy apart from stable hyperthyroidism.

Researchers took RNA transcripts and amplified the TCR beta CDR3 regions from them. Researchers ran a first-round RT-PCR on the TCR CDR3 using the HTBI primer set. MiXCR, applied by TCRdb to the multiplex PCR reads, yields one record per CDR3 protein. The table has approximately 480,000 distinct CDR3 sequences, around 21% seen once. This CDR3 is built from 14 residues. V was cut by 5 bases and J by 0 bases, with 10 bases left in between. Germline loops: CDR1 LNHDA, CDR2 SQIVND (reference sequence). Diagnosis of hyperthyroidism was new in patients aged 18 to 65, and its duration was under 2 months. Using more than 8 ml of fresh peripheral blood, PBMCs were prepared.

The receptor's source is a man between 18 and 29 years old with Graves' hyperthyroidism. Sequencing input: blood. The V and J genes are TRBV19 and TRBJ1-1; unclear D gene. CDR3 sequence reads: CASSHLTVNTEAFF. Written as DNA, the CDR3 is TGTGCCAGTAGTCACTTGACCGTGAACACTGAAGCTTTCTTT. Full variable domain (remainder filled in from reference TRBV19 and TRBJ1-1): DGGITQSPKYLFRKEGQNVTLSCEQNLNHDAMYWYRQDPGQGLRLIYYSQIVNDFQKGDIAEGYSVSREKKESFPLTVTSAQKNPTAFYLCASSHLTVNTEAFFGQGTRLTVV.